Described below is a single T cell receptor beta chain sequence and its context. The antigen it recognizes is unknown. Base qualities are not provided; no much larger clone lies one nucleotide away. TCRbeta CDR3 regions were amplified from genomic DNA by means of the immunoSEQ Assay, a bias-controlled multiplex PCR. The study's processing was this. The number of nucleated cells in each sample was estimated from the amplification of reference gene primers within the assay. To quantify the absolute abundance of each unique TCRbeta CDR3 rearrangement, sequence reads were collapsed and filtered. For each sample, productive Simpson clonality was calculated by taking the square root of Simpson's diversity index across productive rearrangements. Entries here come from immuneACCESS through TCRdb and include only in-frame sequences with V and J called. Some clones fail to appear in such tables; in the studies checked, an unresolved V gene covers under half of the shortfall, and the cause of the remainder is unknown. That table supplies the V and J calls and clone size; D and trimming were determined from the DNA. The sample profile shows 290,000 or so clones; roughly 87% of them were found once. The ten top clones hold about 2.3% of the sample.

The data derive from a study of blood T cell repertoires in COVID-19 (dated by TCRdb to about 2020). With regard to the full study: Samples from collaborators originated in the United States, Italy and Spain and spanned both the acute and convalescent phases of COVID-19. The material from the prospective study consisted of cDNA or gDNA derived from T cells, B-cell-depleted T cells, or PBMCs. Subjects who had been exposed to COVID-19, were actively infected with it, or had recovered from it provided the deeply sampled blood TCRbeta repertoires that made up the dataset. The repertoires were released in a freely available public database intended as a resource for research on the immune response to SARS-CoV-2. Samples were obtained from the ongoing ImmuneRACE study (first 160 participants) and from approximately 1,200 subjects provided by 6 global collaborators. The sample metadata nearly always contained a de-identified subject ID, COVID-19 status, age in years and sex. Where available, HLA class I and class II types were obtained from metadata supplied by the sample provider rather than from assay-based typing.

On the study overall, not on this receptor specifically: The amount of clinical and demographic metadata varied by source and participant and was provided uncurated.

Collaborating institutions collected whole blood in K2EDTA tubes following their own protocols. For TCRbeta analysis, collaborators shipped samples as frozen whole blood, isolated PBMCs, or DNA extracted from either of those sample types. The CDR3 spans 15 residues, from the cysteine through the phenylalanine. Only the CDR3 DNA stays, 45 bases, in frame from base 1. The trim is 0 bases for V and 5 bases for J, with a gap of 11 bases between the germline ends. From the germline V gene (reference sequence), CDR1 is SGHKS and CDR2 is YYEKEE. This TCR came from a man aged 18 to 30 with active or convalescent COVID-19. The sequence links TRBV5-5 to TRBJ1-4, with the D gene call left open. Material for sequencing was peripheral blood. The CDR3 loop reads CASSLAPQVNEKLFF. In nucleotide form, the sequence is TGTGCCAGCAGCTTGGCCCCCCAGGTGAATGAAAAACTGTTTTTT.